This T cell receptor (beta chain) was captured by sequencing in a study of shared clonotypes between healthy human individuals. In the naive CD8 group, cells lacked CD45RO and were positively selected for CCR7, so terminally differentiated effector memory CD45RA+ cells were left out. Execution of the assay was at deep level. Sequenced by immunoSEQ multiplex PCR; TCRdb stores in-frame clones only, minus some. The sample contains about 2 million clones, about 95% of which appear only once. A word on this clone: Other nucleotide sequences from this sample produce the same CDR3.

Trimming left V 3 bases short and J 4 bases short, with 7 bases between. The CDR3 spans 12 residues. The germline V gene has CDR1 MNHEY and CDR2 SMNVEV (reference sequence). This TCR derives from a man aged 18-30 years in good health. The J gene is TRBJ2-7, the V gene TRBV27, with D possibly matching TRBD2 (5 bases). The sequencing sample was made of naive CD8+ T cells sorted from blood. In DNA form, the CDR3 reads TGTGCCAGCAGTTTCTCGGGATACGAGCAGTACTTC. Protein sequence: CASSFSGYEQYF.